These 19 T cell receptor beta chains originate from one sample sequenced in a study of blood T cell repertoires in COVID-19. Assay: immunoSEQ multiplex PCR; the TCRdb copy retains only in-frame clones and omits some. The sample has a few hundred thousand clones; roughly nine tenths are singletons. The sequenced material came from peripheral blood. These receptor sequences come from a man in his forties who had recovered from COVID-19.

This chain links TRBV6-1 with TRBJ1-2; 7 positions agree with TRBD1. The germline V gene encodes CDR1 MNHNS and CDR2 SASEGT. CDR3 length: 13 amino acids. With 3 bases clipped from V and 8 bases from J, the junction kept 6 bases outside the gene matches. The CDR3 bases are TGTGCCAGCAGTGACCCCAGGGGGAACGGCTACACCTTC. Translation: CASSDPRGNGYTF.

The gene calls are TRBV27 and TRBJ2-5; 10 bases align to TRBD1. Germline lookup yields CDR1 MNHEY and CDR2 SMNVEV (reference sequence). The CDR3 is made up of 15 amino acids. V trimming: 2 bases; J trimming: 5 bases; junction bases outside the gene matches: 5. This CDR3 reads CASSLDRGRRETQYF. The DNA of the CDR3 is TGTGCCAGCAGTTTAGACAGGGGGCGCCGCGAGACCCAGTACTTC.

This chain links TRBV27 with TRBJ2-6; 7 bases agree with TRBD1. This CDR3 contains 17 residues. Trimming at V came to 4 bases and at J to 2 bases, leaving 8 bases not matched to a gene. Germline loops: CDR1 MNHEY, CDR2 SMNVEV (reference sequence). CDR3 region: CASSSTGLAPGANVLTF. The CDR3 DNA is TGTGCCAGCAGTTCGACAGGGTTGGCCCCTGGGGCCAACGTCCTGACTTTC.

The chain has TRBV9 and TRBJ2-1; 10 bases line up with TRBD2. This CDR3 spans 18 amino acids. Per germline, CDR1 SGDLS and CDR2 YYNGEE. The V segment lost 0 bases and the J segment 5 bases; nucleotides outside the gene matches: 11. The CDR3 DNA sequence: TGTGCCAGCAGCGTAGGGGCTTATAGGACTAGCGGAGACAATGAGCAGTTCTTC. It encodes CASSVGAYRTSGDNEQFF.

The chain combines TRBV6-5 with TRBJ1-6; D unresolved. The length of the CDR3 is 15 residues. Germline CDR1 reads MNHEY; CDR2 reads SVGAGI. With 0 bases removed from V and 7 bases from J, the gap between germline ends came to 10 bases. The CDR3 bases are TGTGCCAGCAGTTACTCCGGCGCGGGGAATTCACCCCTCCACTTT. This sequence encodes CASSYSGAGNSPLHF.

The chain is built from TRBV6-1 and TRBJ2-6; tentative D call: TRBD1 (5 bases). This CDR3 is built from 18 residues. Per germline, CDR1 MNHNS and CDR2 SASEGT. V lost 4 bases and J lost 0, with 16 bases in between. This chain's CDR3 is CASSVLRQGLSGANVLTF. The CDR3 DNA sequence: TGTGCCAGCAGTGTCCTCCGGCAGGGCCTCTCTGGGGCCAACGTCCTGACTTTC.

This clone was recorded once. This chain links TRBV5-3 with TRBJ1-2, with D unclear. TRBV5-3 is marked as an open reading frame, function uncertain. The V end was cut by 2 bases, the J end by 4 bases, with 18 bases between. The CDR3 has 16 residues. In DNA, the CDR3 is TGTGCCAGAAGCTTTCGACCGGGAGTGGCTGTCTATGGCTACACCTTC. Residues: CARSFRPGVAVYGYTF.

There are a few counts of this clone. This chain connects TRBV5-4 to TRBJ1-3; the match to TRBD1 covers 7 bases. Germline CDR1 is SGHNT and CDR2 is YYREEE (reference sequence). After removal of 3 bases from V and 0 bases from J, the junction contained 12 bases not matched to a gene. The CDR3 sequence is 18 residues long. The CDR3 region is CASSSSQGTVVSGNTIYF. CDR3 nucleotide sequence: TGTGCCAGCAGCTCCTCCCAGGGGACAGTGGTCTCTGGAAACACCATATATTTT.

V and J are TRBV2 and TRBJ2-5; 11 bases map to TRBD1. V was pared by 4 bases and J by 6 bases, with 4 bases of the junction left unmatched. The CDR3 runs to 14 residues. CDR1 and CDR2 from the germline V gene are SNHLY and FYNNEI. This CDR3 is CASSGGTGGQTQYF. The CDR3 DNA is TGTGCCAGCAGTGGGGGGACAGGGGGACAGACCCAGTACTTC.

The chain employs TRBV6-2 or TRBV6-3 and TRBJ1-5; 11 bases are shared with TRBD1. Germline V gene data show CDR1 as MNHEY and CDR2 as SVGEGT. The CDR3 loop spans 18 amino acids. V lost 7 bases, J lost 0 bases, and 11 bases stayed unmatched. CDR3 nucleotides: TGTGCCAGCACCCCGGGACAGGGGGTGGCCTATAGCAATCAGCCCCAGCATTTT. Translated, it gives CASTPGQGVAYSNQPQHF.

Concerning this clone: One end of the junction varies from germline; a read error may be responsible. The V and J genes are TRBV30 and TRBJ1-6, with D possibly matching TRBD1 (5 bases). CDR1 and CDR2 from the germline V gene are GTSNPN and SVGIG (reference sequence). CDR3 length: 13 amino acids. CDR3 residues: CAWSGTYNSPLHF. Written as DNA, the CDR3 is TGTGCTTGGAGCGGGACTTATAATTCACCCCTCCACTTT.

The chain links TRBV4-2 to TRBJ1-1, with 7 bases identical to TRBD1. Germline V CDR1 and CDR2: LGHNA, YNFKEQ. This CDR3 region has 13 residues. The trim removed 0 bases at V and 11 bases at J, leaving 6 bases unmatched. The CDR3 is CASSQEIGGGAFF. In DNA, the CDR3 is TGTGCCAGCAGCCAAGAAATTGGAGGGGGCGCTTTCTTT.

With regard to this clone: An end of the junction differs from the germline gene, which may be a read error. CDR3 region: CSVDREGLTDTQYF. CDR3 nucleotide sequence: TGCAGTGTTGACAGGGAAGGTTTGACAGATACGCAGTATTTT. The chain couples TRBV29-1 to TRBJ2-3; TRBD1 aligns across 7 bases. The CDR3 covers 14 residues. The germline V gene has CDR1 SQVTM and CDR2 ANQGSEA.

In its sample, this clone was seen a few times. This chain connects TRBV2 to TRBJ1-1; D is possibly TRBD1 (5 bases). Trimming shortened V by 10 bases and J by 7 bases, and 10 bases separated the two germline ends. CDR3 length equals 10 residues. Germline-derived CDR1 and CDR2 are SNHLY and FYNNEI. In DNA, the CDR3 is TGTGCCACACGGGGGGTTGAAGCTTTCTTT. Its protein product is CATRGVEAFF.

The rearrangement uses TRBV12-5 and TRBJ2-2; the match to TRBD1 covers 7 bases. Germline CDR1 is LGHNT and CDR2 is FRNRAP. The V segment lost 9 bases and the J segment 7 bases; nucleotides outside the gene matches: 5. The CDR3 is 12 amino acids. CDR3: CASLGGRGELFF. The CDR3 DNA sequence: TGTGCTAGCCTAGGGGGCCGCGGGGAGCTGTTTTTT.

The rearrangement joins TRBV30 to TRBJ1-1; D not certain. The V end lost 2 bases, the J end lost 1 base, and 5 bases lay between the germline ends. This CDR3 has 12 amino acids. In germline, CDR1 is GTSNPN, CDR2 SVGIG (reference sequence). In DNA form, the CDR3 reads TGTGCCTGGAGTCCGGGGAACACTGAAGCTTTCTTT. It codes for CAWSPGNTEAFF.

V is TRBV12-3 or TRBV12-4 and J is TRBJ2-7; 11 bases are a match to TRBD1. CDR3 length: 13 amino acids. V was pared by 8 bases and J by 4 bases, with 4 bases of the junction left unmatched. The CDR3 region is CASRTGGSYEQYF. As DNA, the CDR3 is TGTGCCAGCCGGACAGGGGGCTCGTACGAGCAGTACTTC.

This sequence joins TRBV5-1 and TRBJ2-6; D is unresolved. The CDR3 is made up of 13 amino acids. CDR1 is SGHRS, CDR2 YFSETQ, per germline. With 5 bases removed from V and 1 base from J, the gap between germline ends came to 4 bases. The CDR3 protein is CASSLSGANVLTF. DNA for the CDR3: TGCGCCAGCAGTCTTTCTGGGGCCAACGTCCTGACTTTC.

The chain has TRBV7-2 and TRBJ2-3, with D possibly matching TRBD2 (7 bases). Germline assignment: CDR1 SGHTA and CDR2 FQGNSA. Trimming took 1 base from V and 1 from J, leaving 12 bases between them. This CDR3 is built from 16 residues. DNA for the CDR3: TGTGCCAGCAGCTTAGAGGCGGGGGCTGGCACAGATACGCAGTATTTT. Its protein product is CASSLEAGAGTDTQYF. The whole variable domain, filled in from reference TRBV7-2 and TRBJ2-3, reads GAGVSQSPSNKVTEKGKDVELRCDPISGHTALYWYRQSLGQGLEFLIYFQGNSAPDKSGLPSDRFSAERTGGSVSTLTIQRTQQEDSAVYLCASSLEAGAGTDTQYFGPGTRLTVL.